This TCR beta chain was profiled in a study of breast tumors, draining lymph nodes, adjacent tissues. Study-wide findings and caveats: Tumor T cell lymph node origin was a supported hypothesis, not proven. Luminal-like breast cancer showed significantly greater tumor-nontumor repertoire similarity than basal-like breast cancer did.

TCRdb re-derived calls from the multiplex PCR reads in MiXCR, one entry per CDR3 protein. The sample lists 150,000 to 200,000 distinct CDR3 sequences, 30% to 35% seen once, with around 4.5% in the top ten. Samples came from axillary lymph nodes draining the breast cancer. This clonotype was recorded at least ten times. As yet, its antigen is unknown. The sequenced material came from axillary lymph node tissue. The receptor was isolated from a female donor with breast cancer. Some clones in this sample may be carry-over from other donors' samples.

DNA for the CDR3: TGTGCCAGTAGTAGCACAGGGGGCTGGGTGTACGAGCAGTACTTC. Translated, it gives CASSSTGGWVYEQYF. This rearrangement joins TRBV19 to TRBJ2-7; 9 positions match TRBD1. Germline V gives CDR1 LNHDA, CDR2 SQIVND (reference sequence). The CDR3 is 15 amino acids. Trimming took 4 bases from V and 4 from J; bases not matched to a gene: 8.